These 22 T cell receptor beta chains were sequenced from one sample in a study of lymphopenia after photon versus proton radiotherapy. Method: immunoSEQ multiplex PCR; TCRdb's copy keeps in-frame clones and lacks some. The data hold about 30,000 clones, with approximately 87% observed a single time. Specimen: peripheral blood, collected from a patient treated with proton-based radiotherapy. The receptors derive from a woman aged 55 to 70 with cholangiocarcinoma. Some clones in this sample may be carry-over from other donors' samples.

The chain carries TRBV6-5 and TRBJ2-7; 9 nucleotides match TRBD1. Per the germline V gene, CDR1 is MNHEY and CDR2 is SVGAGI. V trimming: 5 bases; J trimming: 7 bases; junction bases outside the gene matches: 9. The CDR3 covers 14 residues. DNA of the CDR3: TGTGCCAGCAGTGGACCGGGACAGGGTTGGGAGCAGTACTTC. It yields the protein CASSGPGQGWEQYF.

J is TRBJ2-3 and V is TRBV4-3; 15 positions agree with TRBD2. J lost 8 bases, V lost 0 bases, and 6 bases had no gene match. Germline V gives CDR1 LGHNA, CDR2 YSLEER. This CDR3 comprises 17 residues. The DNA of the CDR3 is TGCGCCAGCAGCCAAGATGTGGGGACTAGCGGGAGGCCTACGCAGTATTTT. It encodes CASSQDVGTSGRPTQYF.

This clone was detected once. The rearrangement uses TRBV6-6 and TRBJ2-2; D may be TRBD1 or TRBD2 (7 bases each). This CDR3 contains 15 residues. V dropped 4 bases and J dropped 1 base, with 10 bases sitting between them. Germline CDR1 MNHNY, CDR2 SVGAGI (reference sequence). CDR3 loop: CASSSRGGNTGELFF. The DNA for the CDR3 is TGTGCCAGCAGTTCCAGGGGGGGGAACACCGGGGAGCTGTTTTTT.

The chain uses TRBV6-5 and TRBJ1-1, with D possibly matching TRBD1 (5 bases). Trimming removed 2 bases from V and 5 bases from J, with 9 bases in between. Germline CDR1 is MNHEY and CDR2 is SVGAGI. The CDR3 contains 13 residues. The CDR3 sequence is CASSYTGGTEAFF. CDR3 DNA: TGTGCCAGCAGTTACACCGGGGGAACTGAAGCTTTCTTT.

The J gene is TRBJ1-4, the V gene TRBV6-5; possible D gene TRBD1, 6 bases. The CDR3 runs to 14 residues. V lost 8 bases and J 8 bases, leaving 18 bases between the germline ends. Germline V gene data show CDR1 as MNHEY and CDR2 as SVGAGI. The chain's CDR3 is CASSQWGGNEKLFF. CDR3 nucleotides: TGTGCCAGCTCCCAGTGGGGGGGCAACGAAAAACTGTTTTTT.

The gene calls are TRBV5-1 and TRBJ1-1, with D hard to call. This CDR3 spans 13 amino acids. Trimming stripped 0 bases from V and 0 bases from J, with 3 bases between. CDR1 SGHRS and CDR2 YFSETQ come from the germline V gene. The CDR3 spells CASSLGMNTEAFF. CDR3 DNA: TGCGCCAGCAGCTTGGGGATGAACACTGAAGCTTTCTTT. Supplemented by reference TRBV5-1 and TRBJ1-1, the full variable domain reads KAGVTQTPRYLIKTRGQQVTLSCSPISGHRSVSWYQQTPGQGLQFLFEYFSETQRNKGNFPGRFSGRQFSNSRSEMNVSTLELGDSALYLCASSLGMNTEAFFGQGTRLTVV.

The J gene is TRBJ2-7, the V gene TRBV5-6; 7 bases map to TRBD2. J gave up 7 bases and V 6 bases, and 13 bases lay outside the gene matches. Germline-derived CDR1 and CDR2 are SGHDT and YYEEEE. CDR3 length equals 14 residues. CDR3: CASNQAGGSGEQYF. Written as DNA, the CDR3 is TGTGCCAGCAACCAAGCGGGCGGGAGTGGAGAGCAGTACTTC.

The genes are TRBV6-5 and TRBJ2-3; D possibly uses TRBD1 or TRBD2 (5 bases each). The CDR3 length is 16 residues. V was trimmed by 0 bases and J by 2 bases, leaving 12 bases between them. CDR1 is MNHEY and CDR2 is SVGAGI in the germline V gene. The CDR3 nucleotides read TGTGCCAGCAGTTACTCCGGTCGAGGGGCCACAGATACGCAGTATTTT. Encoded protein: CASSYSGRGATDTQYF.

V and J are TRBV6-6 and TRBJ2-1; TRBD2 matches 7 bases. V gave up 9 bases and J gave up 0 bases; unmatched junction bases: 5. The CDR3 sequence is 14 residues long. Germline V CDR1 and CDR2: MNHNY, SVGAGI (reference sequence). CDR3: CASYPSGSYNEQFF. Written as DNA, the CDR3 is TGTGCCAGTTACCCTAGCGGCTCCTACAATGAGCAGTTCTTC.

This clone has a handful of counts. The V call is TRBV2, the J call TRBJ1-2; D call uncertain. Germline V gene sequence: CDR1 SNHLY, CDR2 FYNNEI. Trimming cost V 1 base and J 3 bases, with 12 bases left between them. The CDR3 is 15 residues long. CDR3 DNA sequence: TGTGCCAGCAGTGAAGGTTTAGGAGGTCACTATGGCTACACCTTC. Protein sequence: CASSEGLGGHYGYTF.

The chain recombines TRBV2 with TRBJ2-4, with D unresolved. The CDR3 sequence is 13 residues long. V lost 7 bases and J lost 0, with 7 bases in between. The germline V gene has CDR1 SNHLY and CDR2 FYNNEI. The CDR3 nucleotides are TGTGCCAGCATACCCTTAGCCAAAAACATTCAGTACTTC. Amino acids: CASIPLAKNIQYF.

This rearrangement joins TRBV25-1 to TRBJ1-4; 7 nucleotides match TRBD1. Germline CDR1 MGHDK, CDR2 SYGVNS. The CDR3 runs to 17 residues. The J segment lost 10 bases and the V segment lost 2 bases, leaving 16 bases of the junction unmatched. Here the CDR3 reads CASSEGNRGMGGRKLFF. For the CDR3, the DNA is TGTGCCAGCAGTGAAGGGAACAGGGGCATGGGGGGGCGAAAACTGTTTTTT.

The gene calls are TRBV5-4 and TRBJ2-6, with no clear D. Germline CDR1 SGHNT, CDR2 YYREEE (reference sequence). V dropped 4 bases and J dropped 1 base, with 9 bases sitting between them. The CDR3 is 15 amino acids. The CDR3 sequence: CASSPGGSGANVLTF. The CDR3 DNA follows: TGTGCCAGCAGCCCGGGCGGTTCTGGGGCCAACGTCCTGACTTTC.

The rearrangement joins TRBV29-1 to TRBJ2-1, with 8 bases that match TRBD1. The CDR3 covers 12 residues. The V gene's germline CDR1 is SQVTM and CDR2 ANQGSEA. Trimming at V came to 8 bases and at J to 7 bases, leaving 7 bases not matched to a gene. The CDR3 nucleotides are TGCAGCCAAGGACAGGGATCAAATGAGCAGTTCTTC. It translates to CSQGQGSNEQFF.

The CDR3 region is CASSPGRGTEAFF. The CDR3 DNA follows: TGTGCCAGTAGCCCCGGCCGGGGCACTGAAGCTTTCTTT. The rearrangement uses TRBV19 and TRBJ1-1; D remains unclear. The CDR3 spans 13 residues. V was trimmed by 6 bases and J by 4 bases, leaving 12 bases between them. The V gene's germline CDR1 is LNHDA and CDR2 SQIVND (reference sequence).

CDR3: CASSPHRETQYF. CDR3 sequence (DNA): TGTGCCAGCAGCCCCCACCGAGAGACCCAGTACTTC. The V call is TRBV7-2, the J call TRBJ2-5; the D is unclear. CDR3 size: 12 residues. Deletions cut 5 bases from V and 4 bases from J, with 8 bases between. Germline values: CDR1 SGHTA, CDR2 FQGNSA. Filled out from reference TRBV7-2 and TRBJ2-5, the complete variable domain reads GAGVSQSPSNKVTEKGKDVELRCDPISGHTALYWYRQSLGQGLEFLIYFQGNSAPDKSGLPSDRFSAERTGGSVSTLTIQRTQQEDSAVYLCASSPHRETQYFGPGTRLLVL.

CDR3 region: CASRVAGGYEQYF. Written as DNA, the CDR3 is TGTGCCAGCAGGGTAGCGGGAGGCTACGAGCAGTACTTC. The rearrangement links TRBV7-2 to TRBJ2-7; TRBD2 aligns across 10 bases. The V segment lost 6 bases and the J segment 3 bases; nucleotides outside the gene matches: 2. The CDR3 extends over 13 amino acids. Germline V CDR1 and CDR2: SGHTA, FQGNSA.

This sequence joins TRBV2 and TRBJ2-7; D may be TRBD2 (6 bases). Germline lookup yields CDR1 SNHLY and CDR2 FYNNEI. The CDR3 is 14 amino acids. V dropped 6 bases and J dropped 3 bases, with 15 bases sitting between them. For the CDR3, the DNA is TGTGCCAGCAGGTTCAGGGACTCGAACTACGAGCAGTACTTC. Protein sequence: CASRFRDSNYEQYF.

This rearrangement joins TRBV7-9 to TRBJ1-6; no definite D call. Trimming cost V 8 bases and J 9 bases, with 14 bases left between them. The V gene's germline CDR1 is SEHNR and CDR2 FQNEAQ (reference sequence). The CDR3 extends over 13 amino acids. This CDR3 is CASGPAGISPLHF. As DNA, the CDR3 is TGTGCCAGCGGGCCAGCGGGAATTTCACCCCTCCACTTT.

The rearrangement joins TRBV10-1 to TRBJ2-1, with D perhaps matching TRBD1 or TRBD2 (6 bases each). Germline V gives CDR1 WNHNN, CDR2 SYGVQD (reference sequence). The CDR3 is made up of 16 amino acids. Trimming stripped 0 bases from V and 4 bases from J, with 13 bases between. CDR3 amino acids: CASSESRGVSYNEQFF. In DNA, the CDR3 is TGCGCCAGCAGTGAGTCGAGGGGGGTGTCTTACAATGAGCAGTTCTTC.

The V call is TRBV5-1, the J call TRBJ2-7; the match to TRBD2 covers 7 bases. CDR3 length: 15 residues. V shed 4 bases, J shed 4 bases, and the junction held 11 bases outside the gene matches. Germline assignment: CDR1 SGHRS and CDR2 YFSETQ. CDR3 DNA: TGCGCCAGCAGCCCGGGGGACTACTTAATTTACGAGCAGTACTTC. It is translated as CASSPGDYLIYEQYF.

The chain links TRBV10-3 to TRBJ2-3; 7 bases fit TRBD1. Trimming removed 2 bases from V and 6 bases from J; junction bases left unmatched: 17. The CDR3 runs 18 residues. Germline V gene sequence: CDR1 ENHRY, CDR2 SYGVKD. In DNA form, the CDR3 reads TGTGCCATCAGTGAGGGAAGAAGGACAGGCAGTAATGTGGATACGCAGTATTTT. This translates into CAISEGRRTGSNVDTQYF.